A selection of T cell receptor beta chains follows, all from one sample in a study of shared clonotypes between healthy human individuals. Here immunoSEQ multiplex PCR was the method, and the copy in TCRdb shows in-frame clones only, minus some. The sample comprises about 2.5 million clones, around 93% of which are singletons, and around 0.35% rests with the top ten. Sequencing was done on a sample of naive CD4+ T cells from PBMCs. These receptors came from a man aged 18 to 29 in good health. Some clones in this sample may be carry-over from other donors' samples. CDR3s include the opening cysteine and the closing phenylalanine or tryptophan. Fields, in order: V gene, clone size, D gene, J gene, CDR3 protein. D genes are given only for firm matches. Some rows have no size entry. The others give once, few or many, or a class for an expanded clone.

V: TRBV28
size: few
D: NA
J: TRBJ1-4
CDR3: CASRMVAGPNEKLFF

V: TRBV6-5
size: NA
D: TRBD2
J: TRBJ2-7
CDR3: CASSYLAGEGYEQYF

V: TRBV9
size: NA
D: TRBD2
J: TRBJ2-3
CDR3: CASSASGHTDTQYF

V: TRBV19
size: few
D: NA
J: TRBJ1-1
CDR3: CASRTTGLSNTEAFF

V: TRBV7-9
size: NA
D: NA
J: TRBJ2-5
CDR3: CASTPQGNEETQYF

V: TRBV11-2
size: NA
D: NA
J: TRBJ2-7
CDR3: CASSLVRSISEQYF

V: TRBV9
size: NA
D: NA
J: TRBJ2-3
CDR3: CASSVAEGGTDTQYF

V: TRBV5-4
size: once
D: NA
J: TRBJ2-1
CDR3: CASSFGPASEQFF

V: TRBV11-3
size: NA
D: NA
J: TRBJ2-1
CDR3: CASSSDSRDGQFF

V: TRBV28
size: NA
D: NA
J: TRBJ1-2
CDR3: CASREIERYGYTF

V: TRBV6-6
size: NA
D: NA
J: NA
CDR3: CATTRDLTYEQYF

V: TRBV28
size: NA
D: TRBD1
J: TRBJ2-2
CDR3: CASSLTTGTDTGELFF

V: TRBV29-1
size: NA
D: TRBD1
J: TRBJ1-2
CDR3: CSAGTGVGYTF

V: TRBV6-5
size: NA
D: NA
J: TRBJ2-4
CDR3: CASRGGSLAKNIQYF

V: TRBV7-2
size: NA
D: NA
J: TRBJ2-1
CDR3: CASSQGARKFF

V: TRBV7-3
size: NA
D: NA
J: TRBJ1-1
CDR3: CASSPLKNTEAFF

V: TRBV6-5
size: NA
D: NA
J: TRBJ1-2
CDR3: CASIDPGASGYTF